This TCR beta chain comes out of a study of shared clonotypes between healthy human individuals. Germline CDR1 is KGHSH and CDR2 is LQKENI. This CDR3 region has 16 residues. V was trimmed by 4 bases and J by 1 base, leaving 16 bases between them. Data came from immunoSEQ multiplex PCR; TCRdb stores just in-frame clones and leaves some out. The sample records approximately 460,000 clones, roughly three quarters being singletons. Sequenced sample: PBMCs. This receptor was identified in a woman aged 40 to 49 in good health. Some clones in this sample may be carry-over from other donors' samples. This rearrangement joins TRBV18 to TRBJ2-5, with a weak D call TRBD2 (5 bases). The CDR3 sequence: CASSLNPGTSQETQYF. The CDR3 bases are TGTGCCAGCTCACTTAATCCGGGAACCTCCCAAGAGACCCAGTACTTC.